The T cell receptor beta chain described here comes from a study of graft-versus-host responses after intestinal transplantation. On the study more broadly: Isolated intestinal, liver-intestinal, or multivisceral transplants were what recipients had. Anti-thymocyte globulin was used for induction in all recipients, who then took tacrolimus and steroids for roughly three years. Study outcomes and limitations: Recipient marrow contained GvH clones, some of which appeared first in ileum or blood. Early post-transplant HvG declines showed an association with peak circulating GvH clone levels.

Assay used: immunoSEQ multiplex PCR; TCRdb lists only in-frame clones, some missing. The data contain under 140,000 clones, about 93% of them singletons. V trimming: 3 bases; J trimming: 7 bases; junction bases outside the gene matches: 9. The CDR3 contains 16 residues. Germline values: CDR1 MDHEN, CDR2 SYDVKM. As concerns this clone: No antigen is known for it.

Here the sequenced sample was unstimulated CD8+ T cells sorted from spleen or lymph node cells, taken before intestinal transplant. This clonotype originated in a human donor who received an intestinal transplant. J is TRBJ2-2 and V is TRBV28; 9 bases agree with TRBD1. The CDR3 is CASSFPGQGVDGELFF. DNA of the CDR3: TGTGCCAGCAGTTTTCCGGGACAGGGTGTCGACGGGGAGCTGTTTTTT. The variable domain in full, with the rest retrieved from reference TRBV28 and TRBJ2-2, is DVKVTQSSRYLVKRTGEKVFLECVQDMDHENMFWYRQDPGLGLRLIYFSYDVKMKEKGDIPEGYSVSREKKERFSLILESASTNQTSMYLCASSFPGQGVDGELFFGEGSRLTVL.